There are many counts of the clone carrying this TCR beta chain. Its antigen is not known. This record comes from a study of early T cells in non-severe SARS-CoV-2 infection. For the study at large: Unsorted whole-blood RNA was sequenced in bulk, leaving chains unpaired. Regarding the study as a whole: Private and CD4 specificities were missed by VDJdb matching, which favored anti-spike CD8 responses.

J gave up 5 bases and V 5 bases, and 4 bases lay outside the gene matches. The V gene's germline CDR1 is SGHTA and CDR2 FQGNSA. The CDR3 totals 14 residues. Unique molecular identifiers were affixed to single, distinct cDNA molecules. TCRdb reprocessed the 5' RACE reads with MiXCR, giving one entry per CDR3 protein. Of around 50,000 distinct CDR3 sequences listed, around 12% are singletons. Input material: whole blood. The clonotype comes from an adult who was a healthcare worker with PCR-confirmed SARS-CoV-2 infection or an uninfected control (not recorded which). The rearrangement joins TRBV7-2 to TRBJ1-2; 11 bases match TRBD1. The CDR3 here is CASSPGTGGYGYTF. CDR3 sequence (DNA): TGTGCCAGCAGCCCCGGGACAGGGGGGTATGGCTACACCTTC.